This TCR beta chain was obtained from a study of spatial heterogeneity in lung cancer. On this clonotype itself: Its target is not known.

Via MiXCR, TCRdb re-called the 5' RACE reads, giving one row per CDR3 protein. Counted here are around 74,000 distinct CDR3 sequences, roughly 14% occurring once; the ten biggest clones make up 6.5% to 8.5%. Trimming left V 1 base short and J 12 bases short, with 13 bases between. CDR3 length: 13 amino acids. Germline V CDR1 and CDR2: SEHNR, FQNEAQ (reference sequence). Time point defined: sample taken at primary tumor resection. The sequenced material consisted of unsorted whole RNA from tumor, nontumor lung or frozen PBMC. General study points: Tumor TCRs that were ubiquitous and expanded showed up in blood more at resection than follow-up.

The origin of this receptor is a male donor with early-stage non-small cell lung cancer. The sample here was PBMCs, taken at surgery. This chain joins TRBV7-9 and TRBJ2-4; D gene unclear. The CDR3 DNA sequence: TGTGCCAGCAGCTTAGATCTAGGAAATAATCAGTACTTC. Its translation is CASSLDLGNNQYF. Drawing the rest from reference TRBV7-9 and TRBJ2-4, the complete variable domain is DTGVSQNPRHKITKRGQNVTFRCDPISEHNRLYWYRQTLGQGPEFLTYFQNEAQLEKSRLLSDRFSAERPKGSFSTLEIQRTEQGDSAMYLCASSLDLGNNQYFGAGTRLSVL.